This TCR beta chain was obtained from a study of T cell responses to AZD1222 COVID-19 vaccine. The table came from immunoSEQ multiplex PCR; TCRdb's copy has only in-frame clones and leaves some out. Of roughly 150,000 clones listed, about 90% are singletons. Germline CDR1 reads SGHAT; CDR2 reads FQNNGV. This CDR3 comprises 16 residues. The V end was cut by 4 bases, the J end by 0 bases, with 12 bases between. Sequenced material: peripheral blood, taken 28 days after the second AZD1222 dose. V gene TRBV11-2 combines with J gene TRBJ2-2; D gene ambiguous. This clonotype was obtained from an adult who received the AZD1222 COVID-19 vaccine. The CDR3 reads CASSSSATTNTGELFF. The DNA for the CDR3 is TGTGCCAGCAGCTCCAGCGCTACAACGAACACCGGGGAGCTGTTTTTT.